This TCR beta chain was found in a study of somatic mutations in cytotoxic T cells in rheumatoid arthritis. Regarding the study as a whole: Within the rheumatoid arthritis patients, CD8+ clonality went up as age increased (Spearman r=0.49). The same was not true of the healthy controls.

The table came from immunoSEQ multiplex PCR; TCRdb's copy has only in-frame clones and leaves some out. The table includes more than 10,000 clones, roughly four fifths detected once. Comment on this clone: Its matching antigen is unknown.

Sequencing input: CD8+ T cells sorted from blood. The sequence was collected from a woman between 55 and 75 years old in good health.

CDR3 sequence (DNA): TGTGCCAGCAGCAAGTCGGGGACTAGCGGGGGGGCAGATACGCAGTATTTT. It is translated as CASSKSGTSGGADTQYF. The chain couples TRBV9 to TRBJ2-3; 16 bases match TRBD2. After removal of 4 bases from V and 4 bases from J, the junction contained 6 bases not matched to a gene. The CDR3 spans 17 residues. CDR1 is SGDLS and CDR2 is YYNGEE in the germline V gene.